The clone carrying this T cell receptor (beta chain) has a handful of counts. This specimen belongs to a study of T cells after yellow fever vaccination. This CDR3 has 16 amino acids. Germline CDR1 reads SGDLS; CDR2 reads YYNGEE. Deletions cut 0 bases from V and 3 bases from J, with 15 bases between. MiXCR was run by TCRdb on the 5' RACE reads, yielding one entry per CDR3 protein. The sample lists approximately 250,000 distinct CDR3 sequences, about 3.7% seen once, with under 20% in the top ten. The chain uses TRBV9 and TRBJ2-5; weak D call: TRBD2 (6 bases). This receptor was obtained from a man younger than 35 who received the YFV17D yellow fever vaccine. The sequenced sample was PBMCs, obtained 15 days after the yellow fever booster vaccination. The CDR3 nucleotides read TGTGCCAGCAGCGTAGCCTCGGGACGGGGGAAAGAGACCCAGTACTTC. Translating gives CASSVASGRGKETQYF.